This is a list of T cell receptor beta chains from one sample in a study of blood T cells in healthy people across ages. TCRdb itself ran the 5' RACE reads through MiXCR, one entry per CDR3 protein. This sample carries 1,800,000 or so distinct CDR3 sequences, more than 35% of them seen once, and the ten largest clones take 23%. Specimen: blood. The receptors shown here come from a human donor in good health. CDR3s leave out the opening cysteine and the closing phenylalanine or tryptophan. Each record gives: CDR3 length, J gene, V gene, D gene, CDR3 protein. A D gene is named only where the DNA matches it firmly.

>11|TRBJ2-5|TRBV6-5|TRBD1
ASNRGTEETQY
>13|TRBJ1-2|TRBV12-3/TRBV12-4|-
ASSFGGNLDYGYT
>11|TRBJ1-5|TRBV30|-
AWSLGIGQPQH
>14|TRBJ2-3|TRBV7-8|TRBD2
ASSLSGGGAGDTQY
>12|TRBJ1-4|TRBV5-1|-
ASRLGPDNEKLF
>12|TRBJ2-1|TRBV2|TRBD2
ASSDIAGLNEQF
>12|TRBJ1-4|TRBV7-9|-
ASSPGAINEKLF
>16|TRBJ1-5|TRBV7-2|-
ASLRGQLTHISNQPQH
>14|TRBJ2-7|TRBV19|-
ASSSGARRAANEQY
>11|TRBJ1-1|TRBV20-1|-
SARASGATEAF
>16|-|TRBV27|TRBD1
ASSFLHTRQGAGFEQY
>13|TRBJ2-2|TRBV12-3/TRBV12-4|TRBD2
ASSHDGGGTGELF
>11|TRBJ1-2|TRBV14|TRBD1
ASSEQGADGYT
>13|TRBJ1-4|TRBV28|-
ASSFYMVGDEKLF
>15|TRBJ2-5|TRBV7-2|TRBD1
ASSLGYRTGGQETQY
>13|TRBJ2-3|TRBV27|TRBD1
ASSFDRGGTDTQY
>10|TRBJ2-7|TRBV9|-
ASSGGTYGQY
>13|TRBJ1-2|TRBV7-9|-
ASSLPLESNYGYT
>13|TRBJ1-4|TRBV30|-
AWSPLSQAGEKLF
>14|TRBJ2-5|TRBV24-1|TRBD2
ATSDGTSVVKETQY
>14|TRBJ2-1|TRBV5-1|TRBD2
ASRSASGSSYNEQF
>16|TRBJ1-5|TRBV21-1|-
ASSKNGAFWGDNQPQH
>11|TRBJ2-1|TRBV7-9|-
AGSWDILSEQF
>12|TRBJ2-7|TRBV9|-
ASSEGLSDYEQY
>11|TRBJ1-1|TRBV28|-
ASTKGLNTEAF
>12|TRBJ1-2|TRBV20-1|TRBD1
SAVRPGTGPDYT